Shown below are 4 T cell receptor beta chains from a single sample sequenced in a study of T cell responses to AZD1222 COVID-19 vaccine. The method was immunoSEQ multiplex PCR; TCRdb's version includes in-frame clones alone and lacks a portion of them. The repertoire holds under 150,000 clones, with roughly 92% as singletons. Sequencing used peripheral blood, obtained 28 days after the second AZD1222 dose. The source of these receptors is an adult who received the AZD1222 COVID-19 vaccine.

The chain links TRBV4-2 to TRBJ2-5; 8 bases are shared with TRBD2. The CDR3 is 14 amino acids. Germline loops: CDR1 LGHNA, CDR2 YNFKEQ. Trimming at V came to 0 bases and at J to 9 bases, leaving 6 bases not matched to a gene. The CDR3 sequence: CASSQDRAGAAQYF. The CDR3 DNA reads as TGTGCCAGCAGCCAAGACCGAGCGGGGGCGGCCCAGTACTTC.

This clone was recorded only once. V gene TRBV28 combines with J gene TRBJ1-1, with TRBD1 matching 7 bases. This CDR3 has 14 amino acids. With V trimmed by 5 bases and J by 1 base, 4 bases remained unmatched. Germline CDR1 MDHEN, CDR2 SYDVKM. Written as DNA, the CDR3 is TGTGCCAGCAGTGGCAGGGACAGGAACACTGAAGCTTTCTTT. Its translation is CASSGRDRNTEAFF.

The V gene is TRBV29-1, the J gene TRBJ1-3; the D is unclear. V was clipped by 6 bases and J by 8 bases, with 14 bases between them. This CDR3 contains 12 residues. Germline V gene lookup returns CDR1 SQVTM and CDR2 ANQGSEA. This chain's CDR3 is CSVGLYGDTIYF. The CDR3 DNA is TGCAGCGTCGGTCTTTATGGGGACACCATATATTTT.

This chain connects TRBV6-5 to TRBJ1-2; D is ambiguous. The CDR3 is made up of 13 amino acids. V was clipped by 6 bases and J by 0 bases, with 8 bases between them. Germline assignment: CDR1 MNHEY and CDR2 SVGAGI. This CDR3 reads CASRPVPNYGYTF. CDR3 in DNA: TGTGCCAGCAGACCCGTTCCTAACTATGGCTACACCTTC.